This T cell receptor beta chain originates from a study of cytomegalovirus exposure and HLA in healthy donors. Study-level background: T cells numbering about 200 million yielded some 100 million unique TCR beta sequences in an earlier analysis. Notes on the study in general: In a later analysis, approximately 15,000 TCR beta sequences were associated with HLA alleles at 0.05 false discovery rate. Donors belonging to an Asian-associated ancestry cluster reportedly showed fewer N-insertions in productive TCRs than the approximately 680-donor mean, according to what a later analysis found. Three of the chains that were CMV-associated were confirmed in vitro to be specific for CMV antigens.

Germline CDR1 reads SGHTA; CDR2 reads FQGNSA. V lost 2 bases to trimming and J lost 4 bases; unmatched junction nucleotides: 6. This CDR3 has 15 residues. Primers: 60 Vbeta forward and 13 Jbeta reverse. The table came from immunoSEQ multiplex PCR; TCRdb's copy has only in-frame clones and leaves some out. The sample contains 180,000 or so clones, 60% to 80% of which appear only once. To note about this clone: What it binds is unknown.

Sequencing used PBMCs. J is TRBJ1-1 and V is TRBV7-2, with 8 bases fitting TRBD1. This TCR came from a female donor in good health and CMV-seronegative. The CDR3 spells CASSLPGGLGTEAFF. The CDR3 DNA is TGTGCCAGCAGCTTACCAGGGGGCTTGGGCACTGAAGCTTTCTTT.